The 29 T cell receptor beta chains listed next were all sequenced from one sample in a study of response to subunit inactivated influenza vaccine (dated by TCRdb to about 2018). Libraries were constructed by RT-PCR. The sequencer listed for this sample is Illumina HiSeq 2500. The public reads were quality trimmed at Q25 with fastp and then assembled into clones with MiXCR by TCRdb, keeping productive beta chains. Merged by CDR3 protein, the rows form single entries marked with the most common genes and DNA. This sample gives around 530,000 distinct CDR3 sequences in total; 15% to 20% of them show up just once. Less than 4% of the sample goes to the ten largest clones. Sequences were derived from CD4+ T cells sorted from PBMCs, sampled less than 25 months after vaccination. The receptors were gathered from a man aged 45 to 75 who received an inactivated influenza vaccine. Donor details come from another sample of the same person, matched by shared clones.

The chain has TRBV28 and TRBJ1-1, with D unresolved. V dropped 6 bases and J dropped 2 bases, with 16 bases sitting between them. Germline V gene sequence: CDR1 MDHEN, CDR2 SYDVKM. CDR3 length equals 15 residues. The CDR3 DNA sequence: TGTGCCAGCAGGCTATTATGGCTCGGAAACACTGAAGCTTTCTTT. It codes for CASRLLWLGNTEAFF.

This clonotype was counted only a few times. The chain recombines TRBV29-1 with TRBJ1-2, with D possibly matching TRBD1 (5 bases). The germline V and J ends were trimmed by 2 bases and 7 bases, with 11 bases remaining between them. CDR3 length: 12 amino acids. CDR1 and CDR2 (germline): SQVTM, ANQGSEA. CDR3 loop: CSVEQGLGGYTF. The CDR3 DNA is TGCAGCGTTGAACAGGGACTGGGTGGCTACACCTTC.

This clonotype was seen more than once but under ten times. The chain carries TRBV7-8 and TRBJ2-3, with D unresolved. CDR1 and CDR2 (germline): SGHVS, FQNEAQ. The CDR3 loop spans 14 amino acids. The V gene lost 6 bases and the J gene lost 2 bases, with 12 bases spanning the gap. The CDR3 loop is CASSPTFTTDTQYF. The CDR3 DNA reads TGTGCCAGCAGTCCTACGTTTACCACAGATACGCAGTATTTT.

The chain employs TRBV20-1 and TRBJ2-7, with TRBD1 matching 9 bases. Germline assignment: CDR1 DFQATT and CDR2 SNEGSKA (reference sequence). V trimming: 0 bases; J trimming: 7 bases; junction bases outside the gene matches: 4. The CDR3 consists of 13 residues. CDR3 coding DNA: TGCAGTGCTAGAGAAACGACAGGGGGAGAGCAGTACTTC. Translated, it gives CSARETTGGEQYF.

CDR3 nucleotide sequence: TGTGCCAGCAGCCAATTGGGGCTGAACACCGGGGAGCTGTTTTTT. Translating it yields CASSQLGLNTGELFF. This chain joins TRBV3-1 and TRBJ2-2; a weak D match, TRBD1 (5 bases). This CDR3 region has 15 residues. V lost 2 bases, J lost 1 base, and 8 bases lay in between. CDR1 LGHDT and CDR2 YNNKEL come from the germline V gene (reference sequence).

The chain recombines TRBV4-3 with TRBJ1-6; 10 bases map to TRBD1. In germline, CDR1 is LGHNA, CDR2 YSLEER. This CDR3 region has 15 residues. Trimming cost V 0 bases and J 9 bases; bases outside gene matches: 2. CDR3 in amino acids: CASSQEGQGSSPLHF. In DNA, the CDR3 is TGCGCCAGCAGCCAAGAGGGACAGGGGAGTTCACCCCTCCACTTT.

This clonotype was found a few times. The chain employs TRBV7-9 and TRBJ1-4; possible D gene TRBD1, 5 bases. Trimming removed 0 bases from V and 4 bases from J, with 12 bases in between. Germline lookup yields CDR1 SEHNR and CDR2 FQNEAQ (reference sequence). This CDR3 is built from 16 residues. CDR3 bases: TGTGCCAGCAGCTTAGCCTTAGGGACCGGTAATGAAAAACTGTTTTTT. Its protein is CASSLALGTGNEKLFF. The full variable domain, completed using reference TRBV7-9 and TRBJ1-4, is DTGVSQNPRHKITKRGQNVTFRCDPISEHNRLYWYRQTLGQGPEFLTYFQNEAQLEKSRLLSDRFSAERPKGSFSTLEIQRTEQGDSAMYLCASSLALGTGNEKLFFGSGTQLSVL.

The genes are TRBV10-1 and TRBJ2-2; D is uncertain. The CDR3 is 14 residues long. The germline V gene encodes CDR1 WNHNN and CDR2 SYGVQD (reference sequence). V lost 6 bases, J lost 0 bases, and 8 bases lay in between. The CDR3 DNA is TGCGCCAGCAGGGAACTGTCGAACACCGGGGAGCTGTTTTTT. It codes for CASRELSNTGELFF.

This clonotype was counted a single time. The chain carries TRBV30 and TRBJ2-1; 13 bases line up with TRBD2. There are 16 residues in the CDR3. The J segment lost 6 bases and the V segment lost 2 bases, leaving 7 bases of the junction unmatched. Per the germline V gene, CDR1 is GTSNPN and CDR2 is SVGIG (reference sequence). In DNA form, the CDR3 reads TGTGCCTGGAGTCCACCGGGACTAGCGGGGCTCAATGAGCAGTTCTTC. Translating it yields CAWSPPGLAGLNEQFF.

V gene TRBV7-3 combines with J gene TRBJ2-2; D is ambiguous. Trimming left V 5 bases short and J 0 bases short, with 13 bases between. CDR1 SGHTA and CDR2 FQGTGA come from the germline V gene. The CDR3 is made up of 16 amino acids. The CDR3 DNA follows: TGTGCCAGCAGCCCTACCGAGTTCGCGAACACCGGGGAGCTGTTTTTT. Translating gives CASSPTEFANTGELFF.

CDR3: CSAGGTSIGVYEQYF. Written as DNA, the CDR3 is TGCAGCGCGGGAGGGACTAGCATTGGTGTGTACGAGCAGTACTTC. This chain joins TRBV29-1 and TRBJ2-7, with 9 bases that match TRBD2. The V segment lost 7 bases and the J segment 4 bases; nucleotides outside the gene matches: 14. Germline lookup yields CDR1 SQVTM and CDR2 ANQGSEA. This CDR3 comprises 15 residues.

DNA of the CDR3: TGTGCCAGCACTAGCGGGCCCTACAATGAGCAGTTCTTC. This sequence encodes CASTSGPYNEQFF. This chain joins TRBV6-1 and TRBJ2-1; 8 bases are shared with TRBD2. The CDR3 runs to 13 residues. The germline CDR1 and CDR2 sequences are MNHNS and SASEGT. With V trimmed by 7 bases and J by 2 bases, 1 base remained unmatched.

In this sample, this clonotype turned up a few times. The genes are TRBV5-6 and TRBJ2-1; TRBD1 matches 8 bases. The ends lost 6 bases at V and 4 bases at J; junction bases unmatched: 6. The CDR3 totals 14 residues. Germline lookup yields CDR1 SGHDT and CDR2 YYEEEE. CDR3 sequence reads: CASTGQGAYNEQFF. In DNA form, the CDR3 reads TGTGCCAGCACCGGGCAGGGGGCTTACAATGAGCAGTTCTTC.

The table lists this clonotype with many counts. The chain combines TRBV5-1 with TRBJ2-7; a weak D match, TRBD1 (6 bases). Germline V gene lookup returns CDR1 SGHRS and CDR2 YFSETQ. The V and J ends lost 7 bases and 7 bases respectively, with 21 bases between them. This CDR3 region has 14 residues. CDR3: CASGQSPNVGEQYF. The CDR3 region has the DNA TGCGCCAGCGGACAGTCGCCTAACGTGGGGGAGCAGTACTTC.

In its sample, this clonotype was seen many times. V usage is TRBV9 and J usage is TRBJ2-1; TRBD2 might be the D (6 bases). Germline V lookup: CDR1 SGDLS, CDR2 YYNGEE. CDR3 size: 15 residues. V was clipped by 3 bases and J by 3 bases, with 13 bases between them. CDR3 amino acids: CASSAPGRLYNEQFF. The CDR3 bases are TGTGCCAGCAGCGCCCCGGGGAGGCTCTACAATGAGCAGTTCTTC.

The J gene is TRBJ2-5, the V gene TRBV7-9; TRBD2 aligns across 7 bases. The trim removed 2 bases at V and 2 bases at J, leaving 11 bases unmatched. The CDR3 consists of 17 residues. The germline V gene encodes CDR1 SEHNR and CDR2 FQNEAQ (reference sequence). This CDR3 reads CASSLTGLGPSQETQYF. CDR3 nucleotides: TGTGCCAGCAGCTTAACCGGACTAGGCCCGTCTCAAGAGACCCAGTACTTC.

This clonotype was seen only a few times. The V gene is TRBV29-1, the J gene TRBJ2-5; 9 nucleotides align to TRBD2. This CDR3 has 13 residues. CDR1 and CDR2 (germline): SQVTM, ANQGSEA. Germline trimming cut 7 bases from V and 4 bases from J; bases unmatched to any gene: 7. The CDR3 DNA sequence: TGCAGCGGAAAGAGCGGGAGGAGAGAGACCCAGTACTTC. This sequence encodes CSGKSGRRETQYF.

V is TRBV20-1 and J is TRBJ1-5, with D tentatively TRBD1 (5 bases). The CDR3 totals 12 residues. Trimming took 6 bases from V and 2 from J, leaving 8 bases between them. From germline, CDR1 is DFQATT and CDR2 SNEGSKA (reference sequence). The CDR3 loop reads CSAPGGNQPQHF. CDR3 DNA: TGCAGTGCCCCGGGGGGCAATCAGCCCCAGCATTTT.

This clonotype was found many times. V is TRBV27 and J is TRBJ2-3; no clear D gene. The length of the CDR3 is 14 residues. Trimming took off 0 bases at V and 1 base at J, with 5 bases between the two ends. Germline V gives CDR1 MNHEY, CDR2 SMNVEV (reference sequence). The CDR3 DNA sequence: TGTGCCAGCAGTTTATCGAGCCGCACAGATACGCAGTATTTT. Translated, it gives CASSLSSRTDTQYF.

This clonotype occurred many times. J is TRBJ2-5 and V is TRBV7-2, with a weak D call TRBD2 (5 bases). Trimming pared 1 base from V and 4 bases from J, leaving 13 bases between. The CDR3 covers 15 residues. Germline CDR1 is SGHTA and CDR2 is FQGNSA. The CDR3 is CASSLVVTISETQYF. CDR3 DNA sequence: TGTGCCAGCAGCTTAGTAGTGACTATTTCAGAGACCCAGTACTTC.

The chain links TRBV28 to TRBJ1-3; possibly TRBD1 for D (5 bases). Germline V gene data show CDR1 as MDHEN and CDR2 as SYDVKM. The CDR3 runs to 15 residues. The V gene lost 4 bases and the J gene lost 0 bases, with 10 bases spanning the gap. In nucleotides, the CDR3 is TGTGCCAGCAGTTCCGGGGGTCTCTCTGGAAACACCATATATTTT. Translating gives CASSSGGLSGNTIYF.

The chain uses TRBV11-2 and TRBJ2-7, with D tentatively TRBD2 (6 bases). Deletions cut 5 bases from V and 3 bases from J, with 14 bases between. The CDR3 length is 14 residues. CDR1 and CDR2 from the germline V gene are SGHAT and FQNNGV. The CDR3 DNA reads as TGTGCCAGCAGCCTAAACCGGGACTTCTACGAGCAGTACTTC. Its translation: CASSLNRDFYEQYF.

This chain connects TRBV7-2 to TRBJ2-1; D gene unclear. Germline V CDR1 and CDR2: SGHTA, FQGNSA. The CDR3 loop spans 15 amino acids. V was trimmed by 4 bases and J by 5 bases, leaving 15 bases between them. The CDR3 nucleotides are TGTGCCAGCAGCTCCCGGCGTAGCTCTCACAATGAGCAGTTCTTC. Its translation: CASSSRRSSHNEQFF. The entire variable domain, with the rest obtained from reference TRBV7-2 and TRBJ2-1, is as follows: GAGVSQSPSNKVTEKGKDVELRCDPISGHTALYWYRQSLGQGLEFLIYFQGNSAPDKSGLPSDRFSAERTGGSVSTLTIQRTQQEDSAVYLCASSSRRSSHNEQFFGPGTRLTVL.

The V and J genes are TRBV28 and TRBJ2-1; D gene unclear. The CDR3 spans 11 residues. The V and J ends lost 5 bases and 8 bases respectively, with 7 bases between them. Germline CDR1 and CDR2: MDHEN and SYDVKM. The CDR3 loop is CASSRVHEQFF. Here the CDR3 DNA reads TGTGCCAGCAGTCGTGTCCATGAGCAGTTCTTC.

In this sample, this clonotype turned up a few times. The chain employs TRBV29-1 and TRBJ1-2, with 7 bases matching TRBD1. The CDR3 runs to 12 residues. Germline lookup yields CDR1 SQVTM and CDR2 ANQGSEA. The ends lost 6 bases at V and 6 bases at J; junction bases unmatched: 7. The CDR3 bases are TGCAGCGTCGCCAGGGGGAGGGATGGCTACACCTTC. Encoded protein: CSVARGRDGYTF. Complete variable domain (other parts from reference TRBV29-1 and TRBJ1-2): SAVISQKPSRDICQRGTSLTIQCQVDSQVTMMFWYRQQPGQSLTLIATANQGSEATYESGFVIDKFPISRPNLTFSTLTVSNMSPEDSSIYLCSVARGRDGYTFGSGTRLTVV.

The chain combines TRBV6-1 with TRBJ2-1, with D possibly being TRBD1 (5 bases). The germline V gene encodes CDR1 MNHNS and CDR2 SASEGT. This CDR3 has 15 amino acids. Trimming took off 2 bases at V and 5 bases at J, with 13 bases between the two ends. CDR3 DNA sequence: TGTGCCAGCAGTGAATTTACAGGACACGACAATGAGCAGTTCTTC. This translates into CASSEFTGHDNEQFF.

In its sample, this clonotype was seen many times. This rearrangement joins TRBV5-1 to TRBJ2-3, with D possibly being TRBD1 (5 bases). V lost 2 bases, J lost 0 bases, and 22 bases lay in between. CDR3 length equals 19 residues. Germline CDR1 and CDR2: SGHRS and YFSETQ. The CDR3 nucleotides read TGCGCCAGCAGCTTCGCGCGCCAGGGAAGGTTTGTCAGCACAGATACGCAGTATTTT. This translates into CASSFARQGRFVSTDTQYF.

This clonotype has a handful of counts. The chain employs TRBV6-1 and TRBJ2-1; D might be TRBD2 (5 bases). Germline lookup yields CDR1 MNHNS and CDR2 SASEGT. The V gene lost 8 bases and the J gene lost 0 bases, with 11 bases spanning the gap. CDR3 length equals 14 residues. CDR3 sequence: CASLVGNSYNEQFF. The CDR3 DNA sequence: TGTGCCAGCTTGGTCGGGAACTCCTACAATGAGCAGTTCTTC.

This clonotype was counted a few times. This rearrangement joins TRBV7-8 to TRBJ1-6, with 9 bases aligning to TRBD1. The CDR3 length is 15 residues. V trimming: 3 bases; J trimming: 7 bases; junction bases outside the gene matches: 4. Looked up from germline, CDR1 is SGHVS and CDR2 is FQNEAQ. The CDR3 nucleotides are TGTGCCAGCAGCTTTGGGACAGGGAGAAATTCACCCCTCCACTTT. This codes for CASSFGTGRNSPLHF.